The rows below give T cell receptor beta chains drawn from one sample of a study of control samples from healthy donors and cancer patients. Sequencing used immunoSEQ multiplex PCR; TCRdb keeps in-frame clones, though not all of them. The table records 150,000 to 200,000 clones, nearly 90% of them present only once. Sequencing was done on a sample of blood. These receptors originate from a woman aged 45 to 65 in good health. CDR3s include the opening cysteine and the closing phenylalanine or tryptophan. A D gene is named only where the DNA matches it firmly. Size values are once, few and many counts, or a class for expanded clones, and some rows have none.

size: NA
D: NA
J: TRBJ2-1
V: TRBV4-2
length: 13
DNA: TGTGCCAGCAGCCAATCCGCCTACAATGAGCAGTTCTTC
CDR3: CASSQSAYNEQFF

size: NA
D: TRBD1
J: TRBJ1-4
V: TRBV7-2
length: 15
DNA: TGTGCCAGCAGCTTGGGCGGGACAGGGGGCCCTAAACTGTTTTTT
CDR3: CASSLGGTGGPKLFF

size: NA
D: NA
J: TRBJ1-3
V: TRBV2
length: 16
DNA: TGTGCCAGCAGTCAGAGGAAGTCAGCCTCTGGAAACACCATATATTTT
CDR3: CASSQRKSASGNTIYF

size: NA
D: NA
J: TRBJ1-2
V: TRBV12-3/TRBV12-4
length: 12
DNA: TGTGCCAGCAGACGGGCTAACTATGGCTACACCTTC
CDR3: CASRRANYGYTF

size: NA
D: NA
J: TRBJ2-5
V: TRBV28
length: 13
DNA: TGTGCCAGCAGACTTGGACAGCAAGAGACCCAGTACTTC
CDR3: CASRLGQQETQYF

size: NA
D: NA
J: TRBJ2-5
V: TRBV12-3/TRBV12-4
length: 11
DNA: TGTGCCAGCAGTCCAGACAAAACCCAGTACTTC
CDR3: CASSPDKTQYF

size: once
D: NA
J: TRBJ1-2
V: TRBV6-2/TRBV6-3
length: 16
DNA: TGTGCCAGCAGCCGTACCATTGCAGGGGAGGGCTATGGCTACACCTTC
CDR3: CASSRTIAGEGYGYTF

size: NA
D: TRBD2
J: TRBJ2-5
V: TRBV5-1
length: 15
DNA: TGCGCCAGCAGCATGACTAGCGGGGGGGCCGAGACCCAGTACTTC
CDR3: CASSMTSGGAETQYF

size: NA
D: NA
J: TRBJ1-2
V: TRBV7-2
length: 15
DNA: TGTGCCAGCAGCCCGGGAGTGGCGGGGCTTGATGGCTACACCTTC
CDR3: CASSPGVAGLDGYTF

size: NA
D: NA
J: TRBJ2-5
V: TRBV7-3
length: 13
DNA: TGTGCCAGCAGCCCAGTGGCAGGAGAGACCCAGTACTTC
CDR3: CASSPVAGETQYF

size: few
D: TRBD1
J: TRBJ2-1
V: TRBV19
length: 14
DNA: TGTGCCAGTAGTCTTGGGACAGGGCACAATGAGCAGTTCTTC
CDR3: CASSLGTGHNEQFF

size: NA
D: TRBD1
J: TRBJ2-7
V: TRBV5-1
length: 14
DNA: TGCGCCAGCAGCCCAAACTCCGGGACAGGAGAGCAGTACTTC
CDR3: CASSPNSGTGEQYF

size: once
D: TRBD1
J: TRBJ2-5
V: TRBV28
length: 16
DNA: TGTGCCAGCAGTTTCTCGGGACAGGGGGCGCGGGAGACCCAGTACTTC
CDR3: CASSFSGQGARETQYF

size: NA
D: NA
J: TRBJ2-7
V: TRBV30
length: 12
DNA: TGTGCCTGGAGCCAGGGAGCCTACGAGCAGTACTTC
CDR3: CAWSQGAYEQYF

size: NA
D: NA
J: TRBJ1-2
V: TRBV28
length: 12
DNA: TGTGCCAGCAGCAGGGAGTTATTTGGCTACACCTTC
CDR3: CASSRELFGYTF

size: NA
D: NA
J: TRBJ1-2
V: TRBV9
length: 15
DNA: TGTGCCAGCAGCGTTCAGCCTTCCTCTTCGAGTGGCTACACCTTC
CDR3: CASSVQPSSSSGYTF

size: NA
D: TRBD1
J: TRBJ1-2
V: TRBV18
length: 15
DNA: TGTGCCAGCTCACGCGACAGGGGGCAAAGTTATGGCTACACCTTC
CDR3: CASSRDRGQSYGYTF

size: NA
D: NA
J: TRBJ2-7
V: TRBV29-1
length: 13
DNA: TGCAGCGTTGAAACAGGCAGGGGCTACGAGCAGTACTTC
CDR3: CSVETGRGYEQYF

size: NA
D: TRBD2
J: TRBJ2-3
V: TRBV28
length: 16
DNA: TGTGCCATCTCCGGCGGGGGCGGGGGGGCTTTATATACGCAGTATTTT
CDR3: CAISGGGGGALYTQYF

size: NA
D: NA
J: TRBJ2-6
V: TRBV6-6
length: 15
DNA: TGTGCCATCGGAGGGGAGACACCTGGGGCCAACGTCCTGACTTTC
CDR3: CAIGGETPGANVLTF

size: NA
D: NA
J: TRBJ2-5
V: TRBV7-8
length: 15
DNA: TGTGCCAGCAGCTTAGAGTGGGGACGGCAAGAGACCCAGTACTTC
CDR3: CASSLEWGRQETQYF

size: NA
D: TRBD1
J: TRBJ2-7
V: TRBV27
length: 18
DNA: TGTGCCAGCCCATGGGACAGACCCAGCGGTCTGAAGTCCTACGAGCAGTACTTC
CDR3: CASPWDRPSGLKSYEQYF

size: NA
D: TRBD1
J: TRBJ1-5
V: TRBV10-3
length: 15
DNA: TGTGCCATCAGCGCCGGACAGGGGAGGGGACAGCCCCAGCATTTT
CDR3: CAISAGQGRGQPQHF

size: NA
D: NA
J: TRBJ1-2
V: TRBV6-5
length: 14
DNA: TGTGCCAGCAGGAGGACGGACACTAACTATGGCTACACCTTC
CDR3: CASRRTDTNYGYTF